Listed below are T cell receptor beta chains from one sample, sequenced in a study of T cell responses to AZD1222 COVID-19 vaccine. The method was immunoSEQ multiplex PCR; TCRdb's version includes in-frame clones alone and lacks a portion of them. The sample yields about 100,000 clones, about 90% seen once. This specimen was peripheral blood, taken 28 days after the second AZD1222 dose. These receptors came from an adult who received the AZD1222 COVID-19 vaccine. CDR3s include the opening cysteine and the closing phenylalanine or tryptophan.

j_gene,v_gene,CDR3aa
TRBJ2-2,TRBV4-3,CASSHYPGLAGGGELFF
TRBJ1-4,TRBV25-1,CASSALQKKATNEKLFF
TRBJ2-3,TRBV7-9,CASSLSGVGGLDTQYF
TRBJ1-4,TRBV11-1,CASSRGEANEKLFF
TRBJ2-2,TRBV18,CASSPAGTGTTGELFF
TRBJ1-3,TRBV6-5,CASSYSGPSSGNTIYF
TRBJ2-1,TRBV7-6,CASSSLPGRVAYNEQFF
TRBJ1-3,TRBV18,CASSRQSSGNTIYF
TRBJ1-2,TRBV5-8,CASSLVMGQFGYTF
TRBJ1-2,TRBV19,CASSSRDSLYGYTF
TRBJ2-7,TRBV10-3,CAISEASDYEQYF
TRBJ2-7,TRBV10-3,CAISGGGTSSYEQYF
TRBJ2-1,TRBV5-1,CASSLGPIGNNEQFF
TRBJ1-1,TRBV14,CASSPKRGVDTEAFF
TRBJ2-7,TRBV7-9,CASSPKDTYEQYF
TRBJ2-5,TRBV5-1,CASSLGAGGAQKTQYF
TRBJ1-5,TRBV6-5,CASSSFRGKNQPQHF
TRBJ2-6,TRBV18,CASSPVEQVISGANVLTF
TRBJ2-1,TRBV7-2,CASSPGLAGVEQFF
TRBJ2-7,TRBV6-2/TRBV6-3,CASSYSPGRVPYEQYF
TRBJ2-4,TRBV4-1,CASSPAGSGTKNIQYF
TRBJ2-6,TRBV7-6,CASSHRGSGANVLTF
TRBJ2-7,TRBV19,CASSIVAGYEQYF
TRBJ2-3,TRBV27,CASSLSRVEAQYF
TRBJ2-2,TRBV11-2,CASSPERLGPENTGELFF
TRBJ2-3,TRBV7-2,CASSVYTDTQYF
TRBJ2-3,TRBV7-9,CASSWGPTDTQYF
TRBJ1-1,TRBV24-1,CATRGGKGMGNTEAFF
TRBJ2-3,TRBV27,CASSFGTNTDTQYF
TRBJ2-1,TRBV4-3,CASSQVTSGREGEQFF
TRBJ2-1,TRBV5-1,CASSLTSGGPSGEQFF
TRBJ2-7,TRBV20-1,CSAGLVNEQYF
TRBJ2-1,TRBV9,CASSGGDGLTEQFF
TRBJ2-1,TRBV29-1,CSVALAGGPISYNEQFF
TRBJ1-2,TRBV9,CASSVRTGGSYGYTF
TRBJ2-1,TRBV9,CASSVAGTVVEQFF
TRBJ2-7,TRBV7-2,CASSRRGGTYEQYF
TRBJ1-2,TRBV7-2,CASSLAGGARYGYTF
TRBJ1-5,TRBV27,CASSLQGNNQPQHF
TRBJ2-7,TRBV4-3,CASSQDWRQAYEQYF
TRBJ2-7,TRBV4-1,CASSQTATGFPYEQYF
TRBJ2-1,TRBV6-2/TRBV6-3,CASSRRTSGRAVNEQFF
TRBJ2-7,TRBV6-5,CASSYGTGTYEQYF
TRBJ1-3,TRBV25-1,CASSELTGRSGNTIYF
TRBJ2-2,TRBV7-9,CASRDGELFF
TRBJ2-6,TRBV19,CASSAPGGSGANVLTF
TRBJ2-1,TRBV12-5,CASGPGTSGYNEQFF
TRBJ2-1,TRBV27,CASSPQTVPDEQFF
TRBJ2-1,TRBV6-5,CAAGGTYNEQFF
TRBJ2-2,TRBV6-2/TRBV6-3,CASSYFSGVGTGELFF
TRBJ2-2,TRBV29-1,CSVGFVSGLGAGELFF
TRBJ1-1,TRBV5-5,CASSLAPMIEAFF